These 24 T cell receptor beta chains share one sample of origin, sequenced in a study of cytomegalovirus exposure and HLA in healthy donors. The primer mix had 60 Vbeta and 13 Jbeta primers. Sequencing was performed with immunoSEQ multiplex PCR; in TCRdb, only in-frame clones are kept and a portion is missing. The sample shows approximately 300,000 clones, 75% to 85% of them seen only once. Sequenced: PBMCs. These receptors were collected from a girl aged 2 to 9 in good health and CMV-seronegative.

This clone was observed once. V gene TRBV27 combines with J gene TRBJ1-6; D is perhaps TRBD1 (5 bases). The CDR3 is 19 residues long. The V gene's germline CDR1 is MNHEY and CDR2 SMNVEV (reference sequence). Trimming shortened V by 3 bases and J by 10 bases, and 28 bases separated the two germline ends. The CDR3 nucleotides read TGTGCCAGCAGTTTCCGTCCCCAGGTTTACTTGGTGGAGGGGTCACCCCTCCACTTT. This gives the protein CASSFRPQVYLVEGSPLHF.

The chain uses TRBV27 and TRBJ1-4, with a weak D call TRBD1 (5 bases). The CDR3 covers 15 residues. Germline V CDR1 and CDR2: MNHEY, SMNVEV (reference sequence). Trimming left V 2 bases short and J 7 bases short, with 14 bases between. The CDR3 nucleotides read TGTGCCAGCAGTTTACGGGGGAGGTTGAGTGAAAAACTGTTTTTT. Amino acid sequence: CASSLRGRLSEKLFF. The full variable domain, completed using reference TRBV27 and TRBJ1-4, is EAQVTQNPRYLITVTGKKLTVTCSQNMNHEYMSWYRQDPGLGLRQIYYSMNVEVTDKGDVPEGYKVSRKEKRNFPLILESPSPNQTSLYFCASSLRGRLSEKLFFGSGTQLSVL.

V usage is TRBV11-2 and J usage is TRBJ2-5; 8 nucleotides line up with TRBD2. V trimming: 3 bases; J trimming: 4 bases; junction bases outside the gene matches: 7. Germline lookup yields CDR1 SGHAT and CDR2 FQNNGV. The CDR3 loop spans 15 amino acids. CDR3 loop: CASSFNGRGSETQYF. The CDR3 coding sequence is TGTGCCAGCAGCTTTAACGGGAGGGGTTCAGAGACCCAGTACTTC.

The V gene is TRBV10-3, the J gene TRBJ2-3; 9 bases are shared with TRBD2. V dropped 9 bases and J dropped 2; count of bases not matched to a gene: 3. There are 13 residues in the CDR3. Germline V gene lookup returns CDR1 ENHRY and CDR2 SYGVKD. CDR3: CAIRGGATDTQYF. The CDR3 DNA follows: TGTGCCATTCGCGGGGGGGCCACAGATACGCAGTATTTT.

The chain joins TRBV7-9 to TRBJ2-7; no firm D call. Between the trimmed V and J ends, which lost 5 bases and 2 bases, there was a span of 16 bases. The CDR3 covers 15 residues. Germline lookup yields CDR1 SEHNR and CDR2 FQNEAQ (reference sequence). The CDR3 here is CASSPPGFATYEQYF. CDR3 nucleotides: TGTGCCAGCAGCCCTCCCGGGTTCGCAACCTACGAGCAGTACTTC.

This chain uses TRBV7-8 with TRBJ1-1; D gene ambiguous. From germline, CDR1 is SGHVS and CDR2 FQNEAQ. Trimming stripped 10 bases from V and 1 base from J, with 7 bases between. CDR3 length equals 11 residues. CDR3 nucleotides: TGTGCCACGAGCGCGAACACTGAAGCTTTCTTT. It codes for CATSANTEAFF.

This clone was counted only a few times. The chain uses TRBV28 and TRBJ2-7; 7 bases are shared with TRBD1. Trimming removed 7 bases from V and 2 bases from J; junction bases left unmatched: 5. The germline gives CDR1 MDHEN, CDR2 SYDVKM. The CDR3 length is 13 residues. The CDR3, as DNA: TGTGCCAGCACAGGGGACAGTACCTACGAGCAGTACTTC. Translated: CASTGDSTYEQYF.

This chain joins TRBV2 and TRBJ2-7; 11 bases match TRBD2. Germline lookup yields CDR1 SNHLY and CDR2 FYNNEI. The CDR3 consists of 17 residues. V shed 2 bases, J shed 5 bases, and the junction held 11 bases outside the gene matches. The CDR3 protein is CASSEWLAGGSTDEQYF. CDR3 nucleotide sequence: TGTGCCAGCAGTGAATGGCTAGCGGGAGGCTCTACAGACGAGCAGTACTTC.

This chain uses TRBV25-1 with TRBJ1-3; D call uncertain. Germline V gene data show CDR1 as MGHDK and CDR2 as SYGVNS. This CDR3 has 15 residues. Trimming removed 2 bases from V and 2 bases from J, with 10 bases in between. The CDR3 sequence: CASSEAGSTGNTIYF. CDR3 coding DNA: TGTGCCAGCAGTGAAGCAGGATCGACTGGAAACACCATATATTTT.

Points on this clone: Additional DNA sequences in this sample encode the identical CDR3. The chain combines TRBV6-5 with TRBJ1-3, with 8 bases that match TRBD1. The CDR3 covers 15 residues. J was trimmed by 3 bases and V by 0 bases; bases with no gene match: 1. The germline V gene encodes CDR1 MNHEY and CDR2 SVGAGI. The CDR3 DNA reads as TGTGCCAGCAGTTACTCCGGGACAGGTGGAAACACCATATATTTT. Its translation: CASSYSGTGGNTIYF.

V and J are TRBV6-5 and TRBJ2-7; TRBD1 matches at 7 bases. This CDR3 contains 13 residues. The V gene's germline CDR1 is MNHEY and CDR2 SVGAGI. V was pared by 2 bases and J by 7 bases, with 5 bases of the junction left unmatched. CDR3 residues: CASSYKGAREQYF. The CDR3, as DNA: TGTGCCAGCAGTTACAAGGGGGCACGGGAGCAGTACTTC.

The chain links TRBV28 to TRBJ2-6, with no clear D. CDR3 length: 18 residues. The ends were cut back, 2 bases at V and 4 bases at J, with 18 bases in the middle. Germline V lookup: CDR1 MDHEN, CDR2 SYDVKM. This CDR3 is CASSLGIHLAGGANVLTF. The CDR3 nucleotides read TGTGCCAGCAGTTTAGGAATACACCTCGCCGGGGGGGCCAACGTCCTGACTTTC.

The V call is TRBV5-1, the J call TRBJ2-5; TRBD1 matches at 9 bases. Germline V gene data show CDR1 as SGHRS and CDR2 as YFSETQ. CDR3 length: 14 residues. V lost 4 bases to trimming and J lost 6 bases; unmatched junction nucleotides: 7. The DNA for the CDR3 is TGCGCCAGCAGCGCGGGACAGGGTGTGAAGACCCAGTACTTC. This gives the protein CASSAGQGVKTQYF.

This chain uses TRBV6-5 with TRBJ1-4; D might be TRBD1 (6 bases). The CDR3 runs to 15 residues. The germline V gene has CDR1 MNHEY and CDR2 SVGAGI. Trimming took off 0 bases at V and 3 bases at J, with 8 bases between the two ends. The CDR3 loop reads CASSYSTGPNEKLFF. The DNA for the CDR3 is TGTGCCAGCAGTTACTCGACAGGACCTAATGAAAAACTGTTTTTT.

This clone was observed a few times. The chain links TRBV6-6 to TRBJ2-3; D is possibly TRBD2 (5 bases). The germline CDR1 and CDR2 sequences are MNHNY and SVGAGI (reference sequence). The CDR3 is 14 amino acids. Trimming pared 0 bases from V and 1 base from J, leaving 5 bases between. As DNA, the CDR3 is TGTGCCAGCAGTTACTCGAGGGGCACAGATACGCAGTATTTT. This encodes CASSYSRGTDTQYF.

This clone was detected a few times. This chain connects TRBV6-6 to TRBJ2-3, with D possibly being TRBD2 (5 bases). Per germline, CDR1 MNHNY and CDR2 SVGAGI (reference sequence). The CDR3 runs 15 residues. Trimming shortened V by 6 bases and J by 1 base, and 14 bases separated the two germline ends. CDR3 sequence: CASSKTRRRTDTQYF. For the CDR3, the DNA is TGTGCCAGCAGCAAAACTAGGAGGCGCACAGATACGCAGTATTTT.

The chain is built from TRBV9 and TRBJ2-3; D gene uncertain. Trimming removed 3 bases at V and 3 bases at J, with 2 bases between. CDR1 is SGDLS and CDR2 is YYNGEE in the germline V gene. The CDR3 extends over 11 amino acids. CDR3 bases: TGTGCCAGCAGCGCGACAGATACGCAGTATTTT. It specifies CASSATDTQYF. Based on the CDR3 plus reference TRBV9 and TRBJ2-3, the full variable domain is DSGVTQTPKHLITATGQRVTLRCSPRSGDLSVYWYQQSLDQGLQFLIQYYNGEERAKGNILERFSAQQFPDLHSELNLSSLELGDSALYFCASSATDTQYFGPGTRLTVL.

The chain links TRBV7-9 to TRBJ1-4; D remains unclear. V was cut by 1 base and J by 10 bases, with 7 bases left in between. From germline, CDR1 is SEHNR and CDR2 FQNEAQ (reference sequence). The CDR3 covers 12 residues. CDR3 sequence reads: CASSLGSVKLFF. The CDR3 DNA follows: TGTGCCAGCAGCTTAGGGAGTGTAAAACTGTTTTTT. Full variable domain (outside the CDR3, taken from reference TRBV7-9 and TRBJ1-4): DTGVSQNPRHKITKRGQNVTFRCDPISEHNRLYWYRQTLGQGPEFLTYFQNEAQLEKSRLLSDRFSAERPKGSFSTLEIQRTEQGDSAMYLCASSLGSVKLFFGSGTQLSVL.

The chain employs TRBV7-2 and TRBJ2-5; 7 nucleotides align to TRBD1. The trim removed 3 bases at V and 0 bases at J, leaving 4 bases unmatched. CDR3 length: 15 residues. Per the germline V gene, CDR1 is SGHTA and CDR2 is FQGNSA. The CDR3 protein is CASSFRGQYQETQYF. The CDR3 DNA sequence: TGTGCCAGCAGCTTTAGGGGGCAGTACCAAGAGACCCAGTACTTC. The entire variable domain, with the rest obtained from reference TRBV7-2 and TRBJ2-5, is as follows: GAGVSQSPSNKVTEKGKDVELRCDPISGHTALYWYRQSLGQGLEFLIYFQGNSAPDKSGLPSDRFSAERTGGSVSTLTIQRTQQEDSAVYLCASSFRGQYQETQYFGPGTRLLVL.

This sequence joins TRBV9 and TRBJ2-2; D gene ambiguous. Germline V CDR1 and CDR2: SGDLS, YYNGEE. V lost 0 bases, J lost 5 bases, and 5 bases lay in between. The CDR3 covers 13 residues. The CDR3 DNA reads TGTGCCAGCAGCGTAGGGGCGACCGGGGAGCTGTTTTTT. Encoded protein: CASSVGATGELFF.

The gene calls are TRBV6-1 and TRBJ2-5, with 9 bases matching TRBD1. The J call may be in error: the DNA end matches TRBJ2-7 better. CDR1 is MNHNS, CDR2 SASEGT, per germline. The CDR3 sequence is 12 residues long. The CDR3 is CASSRTGAEQYF. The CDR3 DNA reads TGTGCCAGCAGTCGGACAGGGGCCGAGCAGTACTTC.

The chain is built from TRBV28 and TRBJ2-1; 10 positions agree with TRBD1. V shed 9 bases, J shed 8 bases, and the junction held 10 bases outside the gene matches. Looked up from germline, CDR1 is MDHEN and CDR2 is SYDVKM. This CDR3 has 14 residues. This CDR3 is CASATGGLSHEQFF. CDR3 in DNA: TGTGCCAGTGCGACAGGGGGCCTTAGCCATGAGCAGTTCTTC.

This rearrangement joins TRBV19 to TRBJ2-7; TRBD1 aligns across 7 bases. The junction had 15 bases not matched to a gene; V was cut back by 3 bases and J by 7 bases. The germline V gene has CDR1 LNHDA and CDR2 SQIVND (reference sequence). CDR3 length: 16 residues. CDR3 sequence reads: CASSMSGTAGLGEQYF. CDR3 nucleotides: TGTGCCAGTAGTATGTCTGGGACAGCCGGCCTAGGTGAGCAGTACTTC.

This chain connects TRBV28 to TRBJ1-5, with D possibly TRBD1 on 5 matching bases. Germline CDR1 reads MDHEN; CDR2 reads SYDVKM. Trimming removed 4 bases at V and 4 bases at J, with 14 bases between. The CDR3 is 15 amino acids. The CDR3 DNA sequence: TGTGCCAGCAGTTCGGGACTGCTCAGGAATCAGCCCCAGCATTTT. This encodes CASSSGLLRNQPQHF.